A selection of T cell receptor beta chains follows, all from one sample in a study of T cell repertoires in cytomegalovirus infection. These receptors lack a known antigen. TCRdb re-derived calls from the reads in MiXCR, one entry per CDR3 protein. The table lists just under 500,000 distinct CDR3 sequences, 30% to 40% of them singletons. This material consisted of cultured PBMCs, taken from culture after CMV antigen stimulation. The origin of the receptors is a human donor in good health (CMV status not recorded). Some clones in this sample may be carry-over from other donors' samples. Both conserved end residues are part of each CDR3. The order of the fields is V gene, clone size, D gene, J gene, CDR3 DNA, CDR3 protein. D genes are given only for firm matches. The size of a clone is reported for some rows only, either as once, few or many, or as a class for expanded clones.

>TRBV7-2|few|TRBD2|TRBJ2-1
TGTGCCAGCAGCTCGACTAGCGGGAGTTGGAATGAGCAGTTCTTC
CASSSTSGSWNEQFF
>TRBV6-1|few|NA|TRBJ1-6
TGTGCCAGCAGACGGATGGACGGAGCAAATTCACCCCTCCACTTT
CASRRMDGANSPLHF
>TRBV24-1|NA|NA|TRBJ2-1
TGTGCCACCAGTGATTTGTGGGCTAGAGGGCGCGAGGAGCAGTTCTTC
CATSDLWARGREEQFF
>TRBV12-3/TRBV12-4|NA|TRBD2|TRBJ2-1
TGTGCCAGCAGTCCATCACCAGGACTAGCGGGAGTGGACGAGCAGTTCTTC
CASSPSPGLAGVDEQFF
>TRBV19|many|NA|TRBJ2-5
TGTGCCAGTAGTATCCCCGGACCTTGGGGAGAGACCCAGTACTTC
CASSIPGPWGETQYF
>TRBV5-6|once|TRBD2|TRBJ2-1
TGTGCCAGCAGCCGGGGACTAGCGGACAATGAGCAGTTCTTC
CASSRGLADNEQFF
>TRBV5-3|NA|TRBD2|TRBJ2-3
TGTGCCAGCAGCTTGGAAGTAGCGGGAGGGTTGGATACGCAGTATTTT
CASSLEVAGGLDTQYF
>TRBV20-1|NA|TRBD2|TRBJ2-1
TGCAGTGCTAGAGTATTCGCGGGAGGCCTAAATGAGCAGTTCTTC
CSARVFAGGLNEQFF
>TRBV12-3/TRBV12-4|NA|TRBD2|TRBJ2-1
TGTGCCAGCAGTGTAGCGGGAGGGCCGTGGAATGAGCAGTTCTTC
CASSVAGGPWNEQFF
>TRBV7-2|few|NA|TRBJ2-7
TGTGCCAGCAGCTTATTAGGGCAGGACCTCTCCTACGAGCAGTACTTC
CASSLLGQDLSYEQYF
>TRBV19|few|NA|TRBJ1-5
TGTGCCAGTAGTATATCAGGGCAAAATCAGCCCCAGCATTTT
CASSISGQNQPQHF
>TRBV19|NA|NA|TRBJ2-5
TGTGCCAGTAGGATTGCCGGGACCCAAGAGACCCAGTACTTC
CASRIAGTQETQYF
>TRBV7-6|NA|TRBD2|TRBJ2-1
TGTGCCAGCAGCCCCGGGGGACTAGCGGGACCCTACAATGAGCAGTTCTTC
CASSPGGLAGPYNEQFF
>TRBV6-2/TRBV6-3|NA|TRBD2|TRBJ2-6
TGTGCCAGCAGTTATTGGGCTAGCGGGAGATCTGGGGCCAACGTCCTGACTTTC
CASSYWASGRSGANVLTF
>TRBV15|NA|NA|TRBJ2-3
TGTGCCACCAGCAGACAAAGACACAAGACAGATACGCAGTATTTT
CATSRQRHKTDTQYF
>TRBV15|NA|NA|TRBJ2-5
TGTGCCACCAGCCCCCAATCCGGTCTTCGAGGGGAGACCCAGTACTTC
CATSPQSGLRGETQYF
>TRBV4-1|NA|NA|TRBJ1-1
TGCGCCAGCAGCCAATTGGTTCGGGGCAGGACTGAAGCTTTCTTT
CASSQLVRGRTEAFF
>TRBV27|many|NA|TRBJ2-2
TGTGCCAGCAGTTTATCGAAGGGCGGGGAGCTGTTTTTT
CASSLSKGGELFF
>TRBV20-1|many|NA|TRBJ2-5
TGCAGTGCTAGAACAGAGGGAGAGACCCAGTACTTC
CSARTEGETQYF
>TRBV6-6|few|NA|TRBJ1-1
TGTGCCAGCAGTTACTCGAGACGGACTGAAGCTTTCTTT
CASSYSRRTEAFF
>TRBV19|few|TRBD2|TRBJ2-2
TGTGCCAGTAGAACTAGCGGGGACACCGGGGAGCTGTTTTTT
CASRTSGDTGELFF
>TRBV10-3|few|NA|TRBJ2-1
TGTGCCACCGTTTATGACAATGAGCAGTTCTTC
CATVYDNEQFF
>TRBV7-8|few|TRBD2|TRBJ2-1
TGTGCCAGCAGCTTAGTCGGTAGCGGGTATCACTCCTACAATGAGCAGTTCTTC
CASSLVGSGYHSYNEQFF
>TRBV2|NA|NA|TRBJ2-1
TGTGCCAGCAGTAAAGGGGGGCCGCCGTCCTACAATGAGCAGTTCTTC
CASSKGGPPSYNEQFF
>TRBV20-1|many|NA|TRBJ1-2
TGCAGTGCTAAGGAAAGCTATGGCTACACCTTC
CSAKESYGYTF
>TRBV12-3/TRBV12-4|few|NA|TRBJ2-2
TGTGCCAGCAGTACCGGGACACTGAACACCGGGGAGCTGTTTTTT
CASSTGTLNTGELFF
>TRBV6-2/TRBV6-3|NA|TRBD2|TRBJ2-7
TGTGCCAGCAGTTACTCGAAGGCGGGAGGGTACGAGCAGTACTTC
CASSYSKAGGYEQYF
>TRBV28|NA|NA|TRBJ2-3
TGTGCCAGCAGTGGCGGGGCTCTCAATACAGATACGCAGTATTTT
CASSGGALNTDTQYF
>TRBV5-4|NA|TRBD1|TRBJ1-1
TGTGCCAGCAGCTCAAACCCCGGGACAGGGGGCTCTGAAGCTTTCTTT
CASSSNPGTGGSEAFF
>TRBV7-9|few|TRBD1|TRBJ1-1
TGTGCCAGCAGCTTACCCAGACAGGGGGCGAACACTGAAGCTTTCTTT
CASSLPRQGANTEAFF
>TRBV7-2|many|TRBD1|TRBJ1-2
TGTGCCAGCAGTAAGGACAGGGACTATGGCTACACCTTC
CASSKDRDYGYTF
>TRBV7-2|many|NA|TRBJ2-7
TGTGCCAGCAGCTTAGGGGGCGCACACTCCTACGAGCAGTACTTC
CASSLGGAHSYEQYF
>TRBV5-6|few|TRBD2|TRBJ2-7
TGTGCCAGCAGCTTACGAGGGACTACCTACGAGCAGTACTTC
CASSLRGTTYEQYF
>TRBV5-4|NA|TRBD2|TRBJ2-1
TGTGCCAGCAGCTCCCATAGCGGGAGCCTATCTTACAATGAGCAGTTCTTC
CASSSHSGSLSYNEQFF
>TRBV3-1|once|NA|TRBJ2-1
TGTGCCAGCAGCCCCGTTGGGAATGAGCAGTTCTTC
CASSPVGNEQFF
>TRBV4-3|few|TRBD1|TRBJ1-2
TGCGCCAGCAGCTCCTACGGGACAGGGCATTCGGGCTACACCTTC
CASSSYGTGHSGYTF
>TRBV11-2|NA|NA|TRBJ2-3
TGTGCCAGCAGCAATCCGGGACTTCTCACAGATACGCAGTATTTT
CASSNPGLLTDTQYF
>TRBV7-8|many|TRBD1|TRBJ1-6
TGTGCCAGCAGCCCAAGGGCGGACAGGAAGAGTAATAATTCACCCCTCCACTTT
CASSPRADRKSNNSPLHF
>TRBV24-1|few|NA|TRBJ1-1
TGTGCCACCAGTGATCGGGGACGTAATGAAGCTTTCTTT
CATSDRGRNEAFF
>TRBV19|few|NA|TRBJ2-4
TGTGCCAGTAGTATTGACAGGAAAAACATTCAGTACTTC
CASSIDRKNIQYF
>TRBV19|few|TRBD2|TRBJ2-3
TGTGCCAGTAGTATAAACCTCCCAGCGGGAGACGTCGCGCAGTATTTT
CASSINLPAGDVAQYF
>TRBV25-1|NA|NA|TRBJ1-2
TGTGCCAGCAGTCCCTGGACTGACAACTATGGCTACACCTTC
CASSPWTDNYGYTF
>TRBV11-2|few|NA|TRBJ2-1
TGTGCCAGCAGCTTACACCCATCCTACAATGAGCAGTTCTTC
CASSLHPSYNEQFF
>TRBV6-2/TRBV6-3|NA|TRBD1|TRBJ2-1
TGTGCCAGCAGAAGTAAACAGGGGGCACTTGAGGCGCAGTTCTTC
CASRSKQGALEAQFF
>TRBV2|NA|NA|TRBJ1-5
TGTGCCAGCAGTGAAGCTTGGCAAACTGGCGGCCACGGGAGCAATCAGCCCCAGCATTTT
CASSEAWQTGGHGSNQPQHF
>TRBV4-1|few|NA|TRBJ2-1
TGCGCCAGCAGCCAGATGGCACTAGTCAATGAGCAGTTCTTC
CASSQMALVNEQFF
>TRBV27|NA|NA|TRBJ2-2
TGTGCCAGCAGTCTCCTTAGTGGCGCGAACACCGGGGAGCTGTTTTTT
CASSLLSGANTGELFF
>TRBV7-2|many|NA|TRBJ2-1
TGTGCCAGCAGCTTATTGGGGTTGGGCGATGAGCAGTTCTTC
CASSLLGLGDEQFF
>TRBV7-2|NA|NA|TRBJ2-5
TGTGCCAGCAGCAAAACTGGGCCCCAAGAGACCCAGTACTTC
CASSKTGPQETQYF
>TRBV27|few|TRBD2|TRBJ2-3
TGTGCCAGCAGTTTACTAGCGGAAGGCACAGATACGCAGTATTTT
CASSLLAEGTDTQYF
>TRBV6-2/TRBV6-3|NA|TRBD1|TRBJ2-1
TGTGCCAGCAGTCCGGACAGGGGCGATGAGCAGTTCTTC
CASSPDRGDEQFF
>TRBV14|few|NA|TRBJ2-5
TGTGCCAGCAGCCAAGGTGGTGAAGAGACCCAGTACTTC
CASSQGGEETQYF
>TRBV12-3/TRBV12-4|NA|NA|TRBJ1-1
TGTGCCAGCAGTTTACGAGGGAGTGAAGCTTTCTTT
CASSLRGSEAFF
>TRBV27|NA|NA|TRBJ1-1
TGTGCCAGCAGCCATGGGGGGAATGCTGAAGCTTTCTTT
CASSHGGNAEAFF
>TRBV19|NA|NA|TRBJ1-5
TGTGCCAGTAGCACAACCTGGGGCAATCAGCCCCAGCATTTT
CASSTTWGNQPQHF